The entry that follows covers one T cell receptor beta chain sequence. Trimming removed 1 base from V and 3 bases from J, with 15 bases in between. This CDR3 spans 16 amino acids. The germline V gene encodes CDR1 LNHNV and CDR2 YYDKDF (reference sequence). This record comes from a study of identifying expanded T cells in peripheral blood. Clones were sequenced by immunoSEQ multiplex PCR, and TCRdb holds only the in-frame ones, with some missing. The data hold 95,000 to 100,000 clones, with roughly 85% observed a single time. Material: blood. The V gene is TRBV15, the J gene TRBJ2-5; perhaps TRBD1 as D (6 bases). The sequence came from a person aged 18 to 75 in good health. The CDR3 is CATSRVEDSAEETQYF. As DNA, the CDR3 is TGTGCCACCAGCAGAGTGGAGGACAGCGCAGAAGAGACCCAGTACTTC.